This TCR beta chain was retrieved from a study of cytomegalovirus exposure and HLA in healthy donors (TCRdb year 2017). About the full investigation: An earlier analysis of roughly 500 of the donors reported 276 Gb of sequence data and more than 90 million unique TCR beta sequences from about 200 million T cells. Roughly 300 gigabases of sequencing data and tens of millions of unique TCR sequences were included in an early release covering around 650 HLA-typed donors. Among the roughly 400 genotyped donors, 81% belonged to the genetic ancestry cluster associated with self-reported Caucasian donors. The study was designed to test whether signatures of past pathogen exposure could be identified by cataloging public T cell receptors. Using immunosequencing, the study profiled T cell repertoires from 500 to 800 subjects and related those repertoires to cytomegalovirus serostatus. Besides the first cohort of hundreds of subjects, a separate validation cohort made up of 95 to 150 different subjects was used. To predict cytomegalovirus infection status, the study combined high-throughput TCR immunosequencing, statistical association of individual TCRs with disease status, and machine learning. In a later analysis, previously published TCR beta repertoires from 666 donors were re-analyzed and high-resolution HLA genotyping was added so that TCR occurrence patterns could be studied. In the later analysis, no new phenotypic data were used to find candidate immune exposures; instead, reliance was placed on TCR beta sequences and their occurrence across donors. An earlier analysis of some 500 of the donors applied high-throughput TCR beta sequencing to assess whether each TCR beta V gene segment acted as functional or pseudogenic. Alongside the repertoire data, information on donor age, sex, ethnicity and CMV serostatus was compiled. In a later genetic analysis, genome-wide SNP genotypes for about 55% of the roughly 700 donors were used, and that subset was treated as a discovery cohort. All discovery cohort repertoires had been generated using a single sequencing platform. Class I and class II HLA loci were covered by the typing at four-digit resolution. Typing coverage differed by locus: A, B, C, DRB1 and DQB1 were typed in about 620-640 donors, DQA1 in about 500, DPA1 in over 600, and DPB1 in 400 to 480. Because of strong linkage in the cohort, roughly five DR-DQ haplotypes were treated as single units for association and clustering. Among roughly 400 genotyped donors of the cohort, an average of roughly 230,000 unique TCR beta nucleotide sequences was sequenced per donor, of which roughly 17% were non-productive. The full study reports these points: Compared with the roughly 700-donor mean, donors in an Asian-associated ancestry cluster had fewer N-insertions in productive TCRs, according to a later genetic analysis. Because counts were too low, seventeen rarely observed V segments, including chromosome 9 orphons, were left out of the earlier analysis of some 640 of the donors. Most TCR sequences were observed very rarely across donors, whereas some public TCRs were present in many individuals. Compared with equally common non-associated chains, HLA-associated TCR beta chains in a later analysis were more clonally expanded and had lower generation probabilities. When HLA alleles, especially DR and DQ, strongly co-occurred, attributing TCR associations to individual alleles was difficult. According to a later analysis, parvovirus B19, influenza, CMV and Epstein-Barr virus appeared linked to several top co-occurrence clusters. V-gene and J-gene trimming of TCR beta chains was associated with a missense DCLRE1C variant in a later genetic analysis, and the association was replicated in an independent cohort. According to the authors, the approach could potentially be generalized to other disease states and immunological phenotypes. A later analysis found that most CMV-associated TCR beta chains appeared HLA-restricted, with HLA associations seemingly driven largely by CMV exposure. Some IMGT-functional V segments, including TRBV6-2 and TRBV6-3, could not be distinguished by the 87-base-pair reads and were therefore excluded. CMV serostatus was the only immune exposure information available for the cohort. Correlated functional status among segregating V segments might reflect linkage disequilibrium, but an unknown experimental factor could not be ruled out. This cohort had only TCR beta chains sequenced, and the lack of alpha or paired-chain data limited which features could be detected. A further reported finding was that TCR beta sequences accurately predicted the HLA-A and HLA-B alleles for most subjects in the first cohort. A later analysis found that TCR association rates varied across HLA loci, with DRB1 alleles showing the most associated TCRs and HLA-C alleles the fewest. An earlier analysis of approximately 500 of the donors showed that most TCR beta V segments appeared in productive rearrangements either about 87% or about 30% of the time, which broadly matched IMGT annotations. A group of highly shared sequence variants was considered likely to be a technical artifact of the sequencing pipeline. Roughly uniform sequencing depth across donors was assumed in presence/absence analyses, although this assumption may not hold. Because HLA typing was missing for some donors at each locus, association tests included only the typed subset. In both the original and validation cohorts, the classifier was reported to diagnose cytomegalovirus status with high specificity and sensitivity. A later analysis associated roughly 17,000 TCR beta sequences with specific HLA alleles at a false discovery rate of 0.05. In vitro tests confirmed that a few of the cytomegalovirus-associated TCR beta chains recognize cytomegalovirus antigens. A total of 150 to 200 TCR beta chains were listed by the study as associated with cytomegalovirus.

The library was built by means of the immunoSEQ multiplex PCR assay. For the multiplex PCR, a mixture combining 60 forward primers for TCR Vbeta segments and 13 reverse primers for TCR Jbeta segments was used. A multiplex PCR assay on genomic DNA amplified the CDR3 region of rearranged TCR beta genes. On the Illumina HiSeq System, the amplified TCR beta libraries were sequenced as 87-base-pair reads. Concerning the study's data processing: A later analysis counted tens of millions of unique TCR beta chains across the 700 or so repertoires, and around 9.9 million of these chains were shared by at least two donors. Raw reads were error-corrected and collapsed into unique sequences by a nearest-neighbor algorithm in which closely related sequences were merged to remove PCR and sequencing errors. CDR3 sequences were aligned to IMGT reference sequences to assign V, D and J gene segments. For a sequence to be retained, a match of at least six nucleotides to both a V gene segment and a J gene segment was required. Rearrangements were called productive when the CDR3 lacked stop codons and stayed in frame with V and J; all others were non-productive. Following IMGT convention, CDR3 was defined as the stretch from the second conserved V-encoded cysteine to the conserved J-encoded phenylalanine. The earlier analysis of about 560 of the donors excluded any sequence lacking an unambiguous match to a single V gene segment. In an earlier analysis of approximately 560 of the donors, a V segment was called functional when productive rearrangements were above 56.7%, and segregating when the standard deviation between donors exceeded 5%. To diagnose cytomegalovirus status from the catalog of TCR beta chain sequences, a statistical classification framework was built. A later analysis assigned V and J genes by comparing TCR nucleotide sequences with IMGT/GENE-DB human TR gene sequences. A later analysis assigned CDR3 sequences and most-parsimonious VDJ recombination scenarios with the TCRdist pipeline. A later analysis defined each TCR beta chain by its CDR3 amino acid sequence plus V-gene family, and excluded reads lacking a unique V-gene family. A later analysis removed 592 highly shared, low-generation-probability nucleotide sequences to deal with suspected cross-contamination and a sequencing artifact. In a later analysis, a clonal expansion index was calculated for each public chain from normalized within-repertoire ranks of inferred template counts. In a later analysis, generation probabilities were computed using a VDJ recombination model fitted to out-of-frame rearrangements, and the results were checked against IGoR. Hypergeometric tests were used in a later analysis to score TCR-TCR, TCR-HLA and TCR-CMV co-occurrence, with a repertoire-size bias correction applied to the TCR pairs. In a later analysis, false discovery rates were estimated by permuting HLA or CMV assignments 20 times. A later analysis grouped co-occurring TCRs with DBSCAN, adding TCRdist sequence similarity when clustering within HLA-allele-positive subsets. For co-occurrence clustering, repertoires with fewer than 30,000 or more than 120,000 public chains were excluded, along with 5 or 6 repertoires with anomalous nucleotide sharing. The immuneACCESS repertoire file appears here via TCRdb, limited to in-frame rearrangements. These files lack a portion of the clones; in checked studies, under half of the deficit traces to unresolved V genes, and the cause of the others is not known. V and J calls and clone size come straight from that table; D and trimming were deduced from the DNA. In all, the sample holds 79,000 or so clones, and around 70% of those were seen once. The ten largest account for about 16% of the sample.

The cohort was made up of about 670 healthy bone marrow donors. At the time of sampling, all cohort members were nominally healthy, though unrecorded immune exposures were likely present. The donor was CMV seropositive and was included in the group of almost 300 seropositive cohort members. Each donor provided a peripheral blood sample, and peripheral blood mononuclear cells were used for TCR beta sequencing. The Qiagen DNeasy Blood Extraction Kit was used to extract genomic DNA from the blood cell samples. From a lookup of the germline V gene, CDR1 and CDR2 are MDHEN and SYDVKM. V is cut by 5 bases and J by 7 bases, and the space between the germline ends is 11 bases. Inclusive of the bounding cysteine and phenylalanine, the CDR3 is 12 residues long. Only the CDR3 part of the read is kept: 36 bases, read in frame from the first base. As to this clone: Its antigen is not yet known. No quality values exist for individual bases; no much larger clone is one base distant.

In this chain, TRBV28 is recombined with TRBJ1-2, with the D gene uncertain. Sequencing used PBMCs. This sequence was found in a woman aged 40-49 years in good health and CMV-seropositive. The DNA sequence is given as TGTGCCAGCAGTCCCCCAGGAGGTGGCTACACCTTC. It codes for CASSPPGGGYTF.